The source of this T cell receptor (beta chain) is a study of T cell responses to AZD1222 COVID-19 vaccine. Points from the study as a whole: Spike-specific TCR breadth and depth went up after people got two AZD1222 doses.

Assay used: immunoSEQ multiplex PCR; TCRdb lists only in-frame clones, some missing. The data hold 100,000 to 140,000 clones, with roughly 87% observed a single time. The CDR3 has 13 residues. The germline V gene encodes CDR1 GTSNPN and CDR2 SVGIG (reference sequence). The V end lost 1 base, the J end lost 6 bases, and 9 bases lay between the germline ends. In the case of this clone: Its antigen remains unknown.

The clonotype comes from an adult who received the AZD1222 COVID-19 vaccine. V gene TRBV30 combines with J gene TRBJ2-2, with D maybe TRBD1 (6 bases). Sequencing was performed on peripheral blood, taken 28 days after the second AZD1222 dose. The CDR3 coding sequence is TGTGCCTGGAGTGCCCAGGGGCCCGGGGAGCTGTTTTTT. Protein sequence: CAWSAQGPGELFF.